The rows below give T cell receptor beta chains drawn from one sample of a study of T cell responses to AZD1222 COVID-19 vaccine. The table came from immunoSEQ multiplex PCR; TCRdb's copy has only in-frame clones and leaves some out. This table holds fewer than 200,000 clones, around nine tenths found once. The sample here was peripheral blood, taken on day 0 of AZD1222 vaccination. The origin of the receptors is an adult in good health. CDR3s include the opening cysteine and the closing phenylalanine or tryptophan. The D gene is left open where the match is weak. A row's size may be missing; if present it is once, few, many or a size class.

len: 13; abundance: -; j_gene: TRBJ1-2; v_gene: TRBV11-2; d_gene: -; CDR3aa: CASRRVGAGGYTF; CDR3nt: TGTGCCAGCAGACGCGTTGGGGCCGGTGGCTACACCTTC
len: 15; abundance: -; j_gene: TRBJ2-5; v_gene: TRBV6-5; d_gene: TRBD1; CDR3aa: CASSTTGTGVETQYF; CDR3nt: TGTGCCAGCAGTACCACCGGGACAGGGGTAGAGACCCAGTACTTC
len: 15; abundance: -; j_gene: TRBJ1-1; v_gene: TRBV3-1/TRBV3-2; d_gene: -; CDR3aa: CASSSPGQINTEAFF; CDR3nt: TGTGCCAGCAGCTCCCCGGGACAAATAAACACTGAAGCTTTCTTT
len: 18; abundance: -; j_gene: TRBJ1-6; v_gene: TRBV4-2; d_gene: TRBD1; CDR3aa: CASSQDTPGGGSNSPLHF; CDR3nt: TGTGCCAGCAGCCAAGACACCCCAGGGGGCGGAAGTAATTCACCCCTCCACTTT
len: 15; abundance: -; j_gene: TRBJ1-2; v_gene: TRBV6-5; d_gene: -; CDR3aa: CASSPGSGNNYGYTF; CDR3nt: TGTGCCAGCTCCCCCGGGAGCGGGAATAACTATGGCTACACCTTC
len: 16; abundance: -; j_gene: TRBJ2-2; v_gene: TRBV19; d_gene: -; CDR3aa: CASSIVRTANTGELFF; CDR3nt: TGTGCCAGTAGTATAGTCCGGACTGCGAACACCGGGGAGCTGTTTTTT
len: 15; abundance: -; j_gene: TRBJ1-1; v_gene: TRBV18; d_gene: TRBD1; CDR3aa: CASSPKGAGNTEAFF; CDR3nt: TGTGCCAGCTCACCAAAGGGGGCGGGGAACACTGAAGCTTTCTTT
len: 18; abundance: -; j_gene: TRBJ1-3; v_gene: TRBV7-9; d_gene: TRBD1; CDR3aa: CASSPTTGGDYSGNTIYF; CDR3nt: TGTGCCAGCAGCCCAACGACAGGGGGTGACTACTCTGGAAACACCATATATTTT
len: 12; abundance: few; j_gene: TRBJ2-3; v_gene: TRBV6-2/TRBV6-3; d_gene: -; CDR3aa: CASSPAGNTQYF; CDR3nt: TGTGCCAGCAGCCCGGCCGGGAATACGCAGTATTTT
len: 17; abundance: -; j_gene: TRBJ2-6; v_gene: TRBV11-3; d_gene: -; CDR3aa: CASSPGQGGSGANVLTF; CDR3nt: TGTGCCAGCAGCCCAGGGCAAGGGGGTTCTGGGGCCAACGTCCTGACTTTC
len: 14; abundance: -; j_gene: TRBJ1-1; v_gene: TRBV29-1; d_gene: -; CDR3aa: CSVARGTQNTEAFF; CDR3nt: TGCAGCGTGGCCAGAGGGACACAGAACACTGAAGCTTTCTTT
len: 20; abundance: -; j_gene: TRBJ2-1; v_gene: TRBV7-9; d_gene: TRBD2; CDR3aa: CASSSSTGTSGGAGYNEQFF; CDR3nt: TGTGCCAGCAGCAGTTCAACCGGGACTAGCGGGGGGGCCGGCTACAATGAGCAGTTCTTC
len: 19; abundance: -; j_gene: TRBJ2-4; v_gene: TRBV15; d_gene: -; CDR3aa: CATSRDRSTGRVAKNIQYF; CDR3nt: TGTGCCACCAGCAGAGATCGGTCAACAGGGCGGGTAGCCAAAAACATTCAGTACTTC
len: 15; abundance: -; j_gene: TRBJ2-1; v_gene: TRBV6-5; d_gene: TRBD1; CDR3aa: CASSYSGQGEFEQFF; CDR3nt: TGTGCCAGCAGTTACAGCGGACAGGGGGAGTTCGAGCAGTTCTTC
len: 12; abundance: -; j_gene: TRBJ1-1; v_gene: TRBV28; d_gene: -; CDR3aa: CASLFQGNEAFF; CDR3nt: TGTGCCAGCTTGTTTCAGGGGAATGAAGCTTTCTTT
len: 11; abundance: -; j_gene: TRBJ2-5; v_gene: TRBV20-1; d_gene: -; CDR3aa: CSALTQETQYF; CDR3nt: TGCAGTGCTCTCACACAAGAGACCCAGTACTTC
len: 14; abundance: -; j_gene: TRBJ2-5; v_gene: TRBV18; d_gene: -; CDR3aa: CASSPSGGLETQYF; CDR3nt: TGTGCCAGCTCACCGTCCGGGGGTTTAGAGACCCAGTACTTC
len: 15; abundance: -; j_gene: TRBJ1-2; v_gene: TRBV5-1; d_gene: -; CDR3aa: CASSLDHTVSYGYTF; CDR3nt: TGCGCCAGCAGCTTGGATCATACGGTTTCCTATGGCTACACCTTC
len: 16; abundance: -; j_gene: TRBJ1-1; v_gene: TRBV29-1; d_gene: TRBD1; CDR3aa: CSVVNPATGWNTEAFF; CDR3nt: TGCAGCGTCGTAAACCCCGCGACAGGGTGGAACACTGAAGCTTTCTTT
len: 14; abundance: few; j_gene: TRBJ1-1; v_gene: TRBV5-5; d_gene: -; CDR3aa: CASRRGQSDTEAFF; CDR3nt: TGTGCCAGCAGGAGAGGGCAGTCGGACACTGAAGCTTTCTTT
len: 18; abundance: -; j_gene: TRBJ1-5; v_gene: TRBV11-2; d_gene: -; CDR3aa: CASSPKGGPENSNQPQHF; CDR3nt: TGTGCCAGCAGCCCTAAGGGGGGGCCAGAGAATAGCAATCAGCCCCAGCATTTT
len: 15; abundance: -; j_gene: TRBJ1-5; v_gene: TRBV5-5; d_gene: TRBD1; CDR3aa: CASSPRDRVGQPQHF; CDR3nt: TGTGCCAGCAGCCCCAGGGACAGGGTTGGTCAGCCCCAGCATTTT
len: 10; abundance: -; j_gene: TRBJ1-1; v_gene: TRBV30; d_gene: -; CDR3aa: CAAEGPEAFF; CDR3nt: TGTGCCGCAGAAGGCCCTGAAGCTTTCTTT
len: 18; abundance: -; j_gene: TRBJ2-2; v_gene: TRBV15; d_gene: -; CDR3aa: CATSRDGFGGSQAGELFF; CDR3nt: TGTGCCACCAGCAGAGATGGGTTCGGGGGTTCTCAGGCCGGGGAGCTGTTTTTT
len: 12; abundance: -; j_gene: TRBJ1-2; v_gene: TRBV12-3/TRBV12-4; d_gene: -; CDR3aa: CASSSPYYGYTF; CDR3nt: TGTGCCAGCAGCTCCCCGTACTATGGCTACACCTTC